This passage covers 2 T cell receptor beta chains from one sample sequenced in a study of T cells in tuberculosis. Time point in this sample: new active TB diagnosis, blood taken before or within 7 days of starting treatment. Profiling relied on immunoSEQ multiplex PCR, and the TCRdb table lists in-frame clones only, not all of them. The sample has about 34,000 clones, 93% seen once. The sequencing used PBMCs, collected at tuberculosis diagnosis. All receptors come from an adult with tuberculosis.

CDR3 DNA sequence: TGCGCCAGCACCGAGCCCGCTAGCACAGATACGCAGTATTTT. It yields the protein CASTEPASTDTQYF. The chain couples TRBV5-1 to TRBJ2-3; D gene ambiguous. The CDR3 consists of 14 residues. V lost 6 bases and J 0 bases, leaving 11 bases between the germline ends. In germline, CDR1 is SGHRS, CDR2 YFSETQ. The full variable domain, its missing parts supplied by reference TRBV5-1 and TRBJ2-3, is KAGVTQTPRYLIKTRGQQVTLSCSPISGHRSVSWYQQTPGQGLQFLFEYFSETQRNKGNFPGRFSGRQFSNSRSEMNVSTLELGDSALYLCASTEPASTDTQYFGPGTRLTVL.

The rearrangement uses TRBV19 and TRBJ2-3, with 11 bases matching TRBD2. Germline loops: CDR1 LNHDA, CDR2 SQIVND (reference sequence). The CDR3 sequence is 16 residues long. Trimming at V came to 5 bases and at J to 4 bases, leaving 8 bases not matched to a gene. The CDR3 DNA reads TGTGCCAGTAGTTCCCATAGCGGGGGGGCCTCAGATACGCAGTATTTT. This sequence encodes CASSSHSGGASDTQYF.